Below, 32 T cell receptor beta chains from the same sample are listed, as sequenced in a study of post-analysis software for immune sequencing data. Regarding the study as a whole: Relative to controls, patients had five TRBV segments at higher frequency, with TRBV5-6, TRBV5-1 and TRBV20-1 among these.

For these TCRs, the target antigens are not known. Prepared TCR beta cDNA libraries contained unique molecular identifiers. TCRdb re-called the PCR reads with MiXCR, one entry per CDR3 protein. The sample includes 650,000 to 850,000 distinct CDR3 sequences, just over 45% of them seen just once. The sequenced sample consisted of blood. Receptor source: a girl aged 10 to 17 with multiple sclerosis.

The chain couples TRBV7-3 to TRBJ2-3, with TRBD2 identical over 14 bases. The CDR3 is 21 amino acids. Per germline, CDR1 SGHTA and CDR2 FQGTGA. V shed 1 base and J 0 bases; nucleotides not matched to a gene: 12. The chain's CDR3 is CASSLIPGLAGVKRSTDTQYF. The CDR3 nucleotides are TGTGCCAGCAGCTTAATCCCGGGACTAGCGGGAGTGAAGCGGAGCACAGATACGCAGTATTTT.

This clonotype was seen more than once but under ten times. This sequence joins TRBV11-1 and TRBJ2-2; D unresolved. Germline assignment: CDR1 SGHAT and CDR2 FQDESV (reference sequence). CDR3 size: 14 residues. Trimming took 8 bases from V and 6 from J, leaving 16 bases between them. CDR3 sequence: CASDTSGVSGELFF. The DNA for the CDR3 is TGTGCCAGCGATACTTCTGGGGTGTCCGGGGAGCTGTTTTTT.

This chain joins TRBV20-1 and TRBJ2-1; 7 bases are shared with TRBD2. Looked up from germline, CDR1 is DFQATT and CDR2 is SNEGSKA (reference sequence). V lost 3 bases to trimming and J lost 7 bases; unmatched junction nucleotides: 9. This CDR3 is 14 amino acids long. The chain's CDR3 is CSASKVRGKNEQFF. The CDR3 DNA is TGCAGTGCTAGTAAGGTGCGGGGGAAAAATGAGCAGTTCTTC.

This chain links TRBV5-1 with TRBJ2-7; tentative D call: TRBD2 (6 bases). V gave up 0 bases and J gave up 3 bases, with 19 bases separating them. The CDR3 consists of 17 residues. Per the germline V gene, CDR1 is SGHRS and CDR2 is YFSETQ. The CDR3 protein is CASSLGSGTGVFYEQYF. As DNA, the CDR3 is TGCGCCAGCAGCTTGGGGTCGGGGACTGGGGTTTTCTACGAGCAGTACTTC.

V gene TRBV2 combines with J gene TRBJ1-4; TRBD1 agrees at 8 bases. J gave up 8 bases and V 7 bases, and 9 bases lay outside the gene matches. Germline assignment: CDR1 SNHLY and CDR2 FYNNEI. This CDR3 has 14 amino acids. CDR3 in amino acids: CASTPGQVKEKLFF. In DNA form, the CDR3 reads TGTGCCAGCACCCCGGGACAGGTGAAGGAAAAACTGTTTTTT.

The rearrangement links TRBV24-1 to TRBJ2-7; 14 nucleotides align to TRBD2. The CDR3 has 19 amino acids. The germline gives CDR1 KGHDR, CDR2 SFDVKD. The V and J ends lost 1 base and 0 bases, in that order; junction bases with no gene match: 7. CDR3: CATSDFNWTSGRSSYEQYF. The CDR3 region has the DNA TGTGCCACCAGTGATTTTAACTGGACTAGCGGGAGGTCCTCCTACGAGCAGTACTTC.

This clonotype was found many times. The J gene is TRBJ2-5, the V gene TRBV29-1; D unresolved. Germline CDR1 SQVTM, CDR2 ANQGSEA. V was cut by 4 bases and J by 5 bases, with 5 bases left in between. The CDR3 runs to 10 residues. The CDR3 protein is CSVVGETQYF. The CDR3 nucleotides read TGCAGCGTTGTTGGGGAGACCCAGTACTTC.

V and J are TRBV15 and TRBJ1-1, with a possible D match to TRBD1 (5 bases). The V end was cut by 3 bases, the J end by 6 bases, with 17 bases between. Germline CDR1 and CDR2: LNHNV and YYDKDF (reference sequence). The CDR3 loop spans 15 amino acids. The CDR3 DNA reads TGTGCCACCAGCAGTTACGTCGGACCGGGACCTGAAGCTTTCTTT. It translates to CATSSYVGPGPEAFF.

This clonotype was counted only a few times. It is unclear where the CDR3 begins or ends on the DNA, so no DNA is shown, and the CDR3 is as TCRdb lists it. The genes are TRBV21-1 and TRBJ2-1; the table's D call, TRBD2, has no DNA check behind it. TRBV21-1 is a known pseudogene. 17 amino acids form the CDR3, both terminal residues included. This chain's CDR3 is CASSKSVGSGSRNEQFF.

This clonotype was recorded a few times. This rearrangement joins TRBV29-1 to TRBJ1-2; D ambiguous. V lost 5 bases and J 8 bases, leaving 12 bases between the germline ends. The CDR3 runs 11 residues. Per germline, CDR1 SQVTM and CDR2 ANQGSEA. CDR3 bases: TGCAGCGTTCAAATTAGATGGGGCTACACCTTC. Translation: CSVQIRWGYTF.

This clonotype was counted a few times. V is TRBV5-6 and J is TRBJ1-2; a possible D gene is TRBD1 (6 bases). This CDR3 comprises 15 residues. V was shortened by 3 bases and J by 0 bases, with 12 bases between the two germline ends. Germline CDR1 reads SGHDT; CDR2 reads YYEEEE. CDR3 residues: CASSSKTGANYGYTF. CDR3 nucleotides: TGTGCCAGCAGCTCTAAGACAGGAGCTAACTATGGCTACACCTTC.

This clonotype was seen more than once but under ten times. The J gene is TRBJ2-7, the V gene TRBV5-5; no reliable D call. The V end was cut by 4 bases, the J end by 3 bases, with 14 bases between. Germline V gene sequence: CDR1 SGHKS, CDR2 YYEKEE (reference sequence). This CDR3 is built from 14 residues. The DNA of the CDR3 is TGTGCCAGCAGCAAAAATCAGCTGTTCTACGAGCAGTACTTC. This gives the protein CASSKNQLFYEQYF.

This clonotype has just a few counts. CDR3 bases: TGTGCCAGCAGCCTCGGAGGGACGGCCGTCCTAGAGGAGCTGTTTTTT. Its protein product is CASSLGGTAVLEELFF. The V call is TRBV6-5, the J call TRBJ2-2; possible D gene TRBD2, 6 bases. The length of the CDR3 is 16 residues. The germline CDR1 and CDR2 sequences are MNHEY and SVGAGI. Trimming left V 6 bases short and J 10 bases short, with 24 bases between.

This sequence joins TRBV15 and TRBJ2-2, with TRBD2 matching over 8 bases. This CDR3 has 14 residues. CDR1 LNHNV and CDR2 YYDKDF come from the germline V gene (reference sequence). V lost 7 bases to trimming and J lost 6 bases; unmatched junction nucleotides: 7. This CDR3 is CATTREGLPGELFF. CDR3 nucleotides: TGTGCCACCACCCGGGAGGGTTTACCCGGGGAGCTGTTTTTT.

V is TRBV5-8 and J is TRBJ2-1, with TRBD2 identical over 9 bases. This CDR3 is 15 amino acids long. V lost 9 bases, J lost 0 bases, and 7 bases stayed unmatched. In germline, CDR1 is SGHTS, CDR2 YDEGEE. DNA for the CDR3: TGTGCCACCTTAGCGGGAGCGTACTCCTACAATGAGCAGTTCTTC. This sequence encodes CATLAGAYSYNEQFF.

This clonotype was detected a few times. The chain joins TRBV10-3 to TRBJ2-3, with D hard to call. V dropped 3 bases and J dropped 8 bases, with 12 bases sitting between them. Germline V lookup: CDR1 ENHRY, CDR2 SYGVKD. The CDR3 is 13 residues long. The CDR3 loop is CAISEKALGTQYF. CDR3 DNA sequence: TGTGCCATCAGTGAAAAAGCCCTCGGTACGCAGTATTTT.

This chain links TRBV11-2 with TRBJ2-1; no reliable D call. This CDR3 is built from 14 residues. Between the trimmed V and J ends, which lost 5 bases and 5 bases, there was a span of 13 bases. Germline V gives CDR1 SGHAT, CDR2 FQNNGV. This CDR3 is CASSPPGGDNEQFF. The CDR3 DNA is TGTGCCAGCAGCCCCCCCGGTGGGGACAATGAGCAGTTCTTC. Using reference TRBV11-2 and TRBJ2-1 for the parts outside the CDR3, the full variable domain is EAGVAQSPRYKIIEKRQSVAFWCNPISGHATLYWYQQILGQGPKLLIQFQNNGVVDDSQLPKDRFSAERLKGVDSTLKIQPAKLEDSAVYLCASSPPGGDNEQFFGPGTRLTVL.

The gene calls are TRBV12-3 or TRBV12-4 and TRBJ1-4; 7 bases are a match to TRBD1. V shed 7 bases and J 3 bases; nucleotides not matched to a gene: 5. This CDR3 region has 14 residues. The CDR3 sequence is CASNPGQPNEKLFF. The DNA for the CDR3 is TGTGCCAGCAATCCGGGACAGCCTAATGAAAAACTGTTTTTT.

This clonotype was seen only a few times. The chain combines TRBV29-1 with TRBJ2-1; maybe TRBD1 (5 bases). Trimming took 6 bases from V and 4 from J, leaving 13 bases between them. Germline V CDR1 and CDR2: SQVTM, ANQGSEA. There are 13 residues in the CDR3. CDR3 residues: CSVARVAYNEQFF. In DNA form, the CDR3 reads TGCAGCGTCGCCAGGGTCGCGTACAATGAGCAGTTCTTC.

This clonotype was counted only a few times. The chain combines TRBV4-2 with TRBJ2-1; D not resolved. The CDR3 is 12 amino acids. Germline CDR1 is LGHNA and CDR2 is YNFKEQ. The V and J ends lost 0 bases and 10 bases respectively, with 7 bases between them. The chain's CDR3 is CASSQEGLEQFF. CDR3 coding DNA: TGTGCCAGCAGCCAAGAGGGTCTCGAGCAGTTCTTC.

The rearrangement links TRBV4-1 to TRBJ1-2, with D hard to call. The CDR3 contains 11 residues. Trimming took off 3 bases at V and 8 bases at J, with 7 bases between the two ends. The germline V gene encodes CDR1 MGHRA and CDR2 YSYEKL. The CDR3 DNA follows: TGCGCCAGCAGCCATGGGCTCGGCTACACCTTC. Translation: CASSHGLGYTF.

The CDR3 region has the DNA TGCGCCAGCAGCTTGGTCCCAGCGGGAGGAAGGAATGAGCAGTTCTTC. It specifies CASSLVPAGGRNEQFF. The chain combines TRBV5-1 with TRBJ2-1, with 9 bases identical to TRBD2. Trimming removed 0 bases from V and 7 bases from J; junction bases left unmatched: 8. The germline V gene encodes CDR1 SGHRS and CDR2 YFSETQ. The CDR3 has 16 residues.

V usage is TRBV4-3 and J usage is TRBJ2-1, with 11 bases lining up with TRBD2. Germline lookup yields CDR1 LGHNA and CDR2 YSLEER. The V and J ends lost 4 bases and 6 bases, in that order; junction bases with no gene match: 8. The CDR3 runs 16 residues. CDR3 region: CASSPLAGGPGNEQFF. The CDR3 region has the DNA TGCGCCAGCAGCCCCTTAGCGGGAGGGCCTGGCAATGAGCAGTTCTTC.

This clonotype was detected once. V and J are TRBV7-2 and TRBJ2-7, with TRBD2 as a possible D gene (5 bases). The J call may be mistaken, given a closer DNA end match to TRBJ2-5. Germline CDR1 SGHTA, CDR2 FQGNSA. This CDR3 is 15 amino acids long. This CDR3 reads CASSLRAVGMETQYF. The CDR3 nucleotides read TGTGCCAGCAGCTTACGGGCGGTCGGGATGGAGACCCAGTACTTC.

The chain uses TRBV7-2 and TRBJ2-3, with D perhaps matching TRBD2 (5 bases). Germline values: CDR1 SGHTA, CDR2 FQGNSA. Between the trimmed V and J ends, which lost 1 base and 8 bases, there was a span of 16 bases. The CDR3 sequence is 15 residues long. CDR3: CASSLVAGGRGTQYF. CDR3 nucleotides: TGTGCCAGCAGCTTAGTTGCGGGTGGGCGCGGTACGCAGTATTTT.

The sample holds a few counts of this clonotype. This sequence joins TRBV29-1 and TRBJ2-5; the D is unclear. From germline, CDR1 is SQVTM and CDR2 ANQGSEA. This CDR3 spans 12 amino acids. V was clipped by 7 bases and J by 0 bases, with 9 bases between them. Here the CDR3 DNA reads TGCAGCGCCAATGACCACCAAGAGACCCAGTACTTC. It encodes CSANDHQETQYF.

A few counts support this clonotype. The chain recombines TRBV7-2 with TRBJ2-3; tentatively, D is TRBD2 (6 bases). With 3 bases removed from V and 0 bases from J, the gap between germline ends came to 16 bases. CDR3 size: 17 residues. CDR1 and CDR2 (germline): SGHTA, FQGNSA. CDR3 in amino acids: CASSLRRGMTSTDTQYF. The CDR3 bases are TGTGCCAGCAGCTTGAGGCGGGGAATGACTAGCACAGATACGCAGTATTTT.

This chain uses TRBV25-1 with TRBJ1-5, with 8 bases aligning to TRBD1. Germline CDR1 and CDR2: MGHDK and SYGVNS. J gave up 11 bases and V 4 bases, and 7 bases lay outside the gene matches. The CDR3 covers 13 residues. CDR3 nucleotides: TGTGCCAGCAGTGCGACAGGGGCCTCGGCCCAGCATTTT. Amino acids: CASSATGASAQHF.

The V and J genes are TRBV12-3 or TRBV12-4 and TRBJ2-5; maybe TRBD2 (6 bases). The CDR3 loop spans 16 amino acids. The V gene lost 3 bases and the J gene lost 2 bases, with 16 bases spanning the gap. In DNA form, the CDR3 reads TGTGCCAGCAGTTTCACTTTAGCGGAGACTCAAGAGACCCAGTACTTC. Protein: CASSFTLAETQETQYF.

The V gene is TRBV7-9, the J gene TRBJ2-7, with D possibly TRBD2 on 5 matching bases. Germline V lookup: CDR1 SEHNR, CDR2 FQNEAQ (reference sequence). The CDR3 length is 18 residues. V shed 4 bases and J shed 0 bases, with 22 bases lying between them. CDR3 sequence (DNA): TGTGCCAGCAGCTCGGGGTCATCCGCGGGTATTAGCTCCTACGAGCAGTACTTC. This codes for CASSSGSSAGISSYEQYF.

The V gene is TRBV25-1, the J gene TRBJ1-2, with 9 bases that match TRBD1. This CDR3 contains 15 residues. Germline trimming cut 0 bases from V and 11 bases from J; bases unmatched to any gene: 10. Germline values: CDR1 MGHDK, CDR2 SYGVNS. Here the CDR3 DNA reads TGTGCCAGCAGTGAATACTTCGATTCGGGACAGGGTTACACCTTC. It codes for CASSEYFDSGQGYTF.

This clonotype has only a few counts. The chain uses TRBV20-1 and TRBJ2-1, with D perhaps matching TRBD1 or TRBD2 (6 bases each). Germline V lookup: CDR1 DFQATT, CDR2 SNEGSKA (reference sequence). Trimming pared 2 bases from V and 3 bases from J, leaving 17 bases between. The CDR3 extends over 16 amino acids. The DNA for the CDR3 is TGCAGTGCTAGAAATGGGGGGCTTCCCGGCTACAATGAGCAGTTCTTC. This translates into CSARNGGLPGYNEQFF.